This T cell receptor beta chain was documented in a study of cytomegalovirus exposure and HLA in healthy donors. V was pared by 1 base and J by 14 bases, with 22 bases between. Germline CDR1 SGHRS, CDR2 YFSETQ. The CDR3 totals 16 residues. 13 Jbeta primers and 60 Vbeta primers were used for the PCR. Libraries were prepared by immunoSEQ multiplex PCR; TCRdb keeps only in-frame clonotypes and omits some of them. The sample includes approximately 130,000 clones, about 74% of them seen just once. This clonotype was obtained from a man aged 30 to 39 in good health and CMV-seronegative. Sequencing input: PBMCs. The genes are TRBV5-1 and TRBJ1-6; possible D gene TRBD1, 5 bases. The CDR3 loop reads CASSLKQGSLIPALHF. In nucleotides, the CDR3 is TGCGCCAGCAGCTTGAAGCAGGGTTCCTTAATTCCGGCCCTCCACTTT.